These T cell receptor beta chains were read from a single sample in a study of blood T cell repertoires in COVID-19. The assay was immunoSEQ multiplex PCR, and TCRdb's table has in-frame clones only and misses some. The sample lists some 250,000 clones, about 86% occurring once. Material for sequencing was peripheral blood. Receptors originate from a woman in her twenties or thirties with COVID-19, enrolled during active disease. Both conserved end residues are part of each CDR3. Fields, in order: V gene, CDR3 protein.

v_gene: TRBV6-5; CDR3aa: CASTPDRVGYTF
v_gene: TRBV9; CDR3aa: CASSEGQGSNQPQHF
v_gene: TRBV7-2; CDR3aa: CASSLVSGRDGFF
v_gene: TRBV12-3/TRBV12-4; CDR3aa: CASSPVRGSPQHF
v_gene: TRBV12-3/TRBV12-4; CDR3aa: CASRRGGTYGYTF
v_gene: TRBV7-2; CDR3aa: CASHLGGGSPLHF
v_gene: TRBV19; CDR3aa: CASRAVSNQPQHF
v_gene: TRBV21-1; CDR3aa: CASSKAAGGASRDTQYF
v_gene: TRBV7-9; CDR3aa: CASSRTGTFEETQYF
v_gene: TRBV18; CDR3aa: CASSFRTGVYEQFF
v_gene: TRBV5-6; CDR3aa: CASSIAGAADTQYF
v_gene: TRBV5-1; CDR3aa: CASSSQGNEQFF
v_gene: TRBV27; CDR3aa: CASSRTGGSDTIYF
v_gene: TRBV10-1; CDR3aa: CASSEMGEADTQYF
v_gene: TRBV28; CDR3aa: CASSLGQGNNQPQHF
v_gene: TRBV11-2; CDR3aa: CASRFHGGDNAEAFF
v_gene: TRBV18; CDR3aa: CASSPYRGNGYTF
v_gene: TRBV5-1; CDR3aa: CASSLAGRDYEQYF
v_gene: TRBV10-3; CDR3aa: CAISLTGNEQFF
v_gene: TRBV5-5; CDR3aa: CASSLDSPADTQYF
v_gene: TRBV19; CDR3aa: CASSPYRGRGGIGSTEAFF
v_gene: TRBV5-1; CDR3aa: CASTQDRSNTEAFF
v_gene: TRBV28; CDR3aa: CASSFSGTARGTDTQYF
v_gene: TRBV18; CDR3aa: CASSPRGIQETQYF
v_gene: TRBV19; CDR3aa: CASSISGGARAAKNIQYF
v_gene: TRBV2; CDR3aa: CASFNGQGDQPQHF
v_gene: TRBV7-9; CDR3aa: CASSSRTGAKNIQYF
v_gene: TRBV6-4; CDR3aa: CASSLAMGANVLTF
v_gene: TRBV21-1; CDR3aa: CASSNLKSNQPQHF
v_gene: TRBV4-1; CDR3aa: CASSPLNQGTGNEQYF
v_gene: TRBV18; CDR3aa: CASSGGLAGSYEQYF
v_gene: TRBV3-1/TRBV3-2; CDR3aa: CASSQAPQGSGYTF
v_gene: TRBV3-1/TRBV3-2; CDR3aa: CASSLQGSFSPLHF
v_gene: TRBV6-5; CDR3aa: CASKGVPGELFF
v_gene: TRBV6-5; CDR3aa: CASSYTASGEETQYF
v_gene: TRBV5-5; CDR3aa: CASSFVPGGNTEAFF
v_gene: TRBV14; CDR3aa: CASSQRDTRTYEQYF
v_gene: TRBV2; CDR3aa: CASTQNPGELFF
v_gene: TRBV4-1; CDR3aa: CASSGGLRETQYF
v_gene: TRBV19; CDR3aa: CASSMEGEGVYSEKLFF
v_gene: TRBV18; CDR3aa: CASSPRNGGADTQYF
v_gene: TRBV18; CDR3aa: CASSPRTSTDTQYF
v_gene: TRBV6-5; CDR3aa: CASRRGSSYNSPLHF
v_gene: TRBV7-2; CDR3aa: CASSYHDGLAGGQNIQYF
v_gene: TRBV2; CDR3aa: CASSERLGGETQYF
v_gene: TRBV10-3; CDR3aa: CAIRGTGFFGNTIYF
v_gene: TRBV19; CDR3aa: CACGWSAGELFF
v_gene: TRBV5-5; CDR3aa: CASSPRGGLSYNEQFF
v_gene: TRBV9; CDR3aa: CASSVVGGSMNTEAFF
v_gene: TRBV5-1; CDR3aa: CASSLASGYTGELFF
v_gene: TRBV10-1; CDR3aa: CASSEAYNTEAFF
v_gene: TRBV18; CDR3aa: CASSQSGQAYEQYF
v_gene: TRBV29-1; CDR3aa: CSVGAGADQPQHF
v_gene: TRBV5-6; CDR3aa: CASSFEERRTGQQFF
v_gene: TRBV5-6; CDR3aa: CASKTGGSPMKEQFF
v_gene: TRBV7-9; CDR3aa: CASVRQTNTDTQYF
v_gene: TRBV19; CDR3aa: CASSMGLVSSYEQYF